This T cell receptor beta chain derives from a study of T-cell memory formation after mild COVID-19. Study information: Clustering of TCRs was largely donor specific. Study-wide results and limits: Some SARS-CoV-2-responding clones were already detected in memory before infection. CM and EM subsets held most contracting CD4+ clones; EMRA held CD8+ ones. A balance of CD4 and CD8 characterized clones contracting day 15 to 85, whereas later expanders leaned CD4+.

This clonotype was observed a few times. Its target is unknown. MiXCR, run by TCRdb on the 5' RACE reads, gives a single entry per CDR3 protein. The sample comprises 150,000 or so distinct CDR3 sequences, about 14% of which are singletons, and roughly an eighth rests with the top ten. The sequence derives from an adult woman who had mild COVID-19 (a few samples of this study predate the infection). Cell type and time point are not known. Sequencing input: PBMCs or a T cell subset sorted from them (not recorded which).

CDR3 nucleotide sequence: TGTGCCAGCAGTTTTGGGACACATAACAATGAGCAGTTCTTC. Translation: CASSFGTHNNEQFF. This rearrangement joins TRBV27 to TRBJ2-1, with TRBD1 as a possible D gene (6 bases). The CDR3 runs 14 residues. The germline gives CDR1 MNHEY, CDR2 SMNVEV (reference sequence). V dropped 3 bases and J dropped 5 bases, with 11 bases sitting between them.